The clone carrying this T cell receptor beta chain was observed many times. Its target is not known. This CDR3 is 13 amino acids long. Trimming pared 2 bases from V and 6 bases from J, leaving 9 bases between. From germline, CDR1 is MDHEN and CDR2 SYDVKM. This sample was included in a study of molecular identifiers for immune sequencing clone quantification. Study as a whole: RNA, taken in replicates from approximately 20,000 or 100,000 naive CD8 cells, was split five ways, with four sequenced.

TCRdb passed the PCR reads through MiXCR, listing each CDR3 protein once. The profile covers about 510,000 distinct CDR3 sequences, with about 20% appearing a single time and approximately 0.8% taken by the ten largest. Study results and limitations: Sharing of a barcode by identical TCR molecules could cause highly expanded clone sizes to be underestimated. Spiked Jurkat TCR RNA equivalent to one cell reportedly surfaced among about 1 million naive cells. In CMV-specific effectors, clones above 20 copies held over 99% of molecules; naive, under 1%.

This clonotype was obtained from a human donor in good health. Some libraries in this study had Jurkat cell RNA spiked in. The V call is TRBV28, the J call TRBJ2-3; no firm D call. Input material: naive CD8+ T cells from blood, with Jurkat cell RNA spiked in. Subset reported: FACS-sorted CD8+CD4-CCR7+CD45RA+ naive T cells. Here the CDR3 DNA reads TGTGCCAGCAGTTTAATTGGTTGGGATACGCAGTATTTT. This translates into CASSLIGWDTQYF. The whole variable domain, filled in from reference TRBV28 and TRBJ2-3, reads DVKVTQSSRYLVKRTGEKVFLECVQDMDHENMFWYRQDPGLGLRLIYFSYDVKMKEKGDIPEGYSVSREKKERFSLILESASTNQTSMYLCASSLIGWDTQYFGPGTRLTVL.